This T cell receptor beta chain was observed in a study of blood T cells in healthy people across ages. Extractions gave at least 6 micrograms of total RNA per sample. This clonotype was picked up a small number of times. The CDR3 has 17 residues. Losses at the gene ends were 1 base for V and 4 bases for J; bases not matched to a gene: 11. Germline V CDR1 and CDR2: SGHDT, YYEEEE. A second PCR of roughly 7 to 11 cycles used a sample-barcoded 5' primer and a J-beta primer mix. TCRdb re-analysed the 5' RACE reads in MiXCR, keeping a single row per CDR3 protein. The sample gives roughly 1,100,000 distinct CDR3 sequences, roughly a quarter of which show up once; less than 0.85% is in the top ten. Another study also made use of these data, one on T cells of mothers and their children. That work adds: Researchers found no T cell clones that were persistent and microchimeric.

The chain is built from TRBV5-6 and TRBJ2-5, with TRBD1 matching 9 bases. The clonotype comes from a girl aged 2-10 years in good health. The sequenced sample consisted of blood. CDR3 in amino acids: CASSLMFGTGKGETQYF. The CDR3 DNA follows: TGTGCCAGCAGCTTGATGTTTGGGACAGGGAAGGGAGAGACCCAGTACTTC.